Below, 12 T cell receptor beta chains from the same sample are listed, as sequenced in a study of T-cell memory formation after mild COVID-19. One entry per CDR3 protein, called by TCRdb with MiXCR from the 5' RACE reads. The table lists approximately 570,000 distinct CDR3 sequences, approximately 18% of them singletons. Sequencing was done on a sample of PBMCs or a T cell subset sorted from them (not recorded which). These receptors all come from an adult woman who had mild COVID-19 (a few samples of this study predate the infection). Cell type and time point are not known.

The chain uses TRBV5-6 and TRBJ1-1; a possible D gene is TRBD1 (6 bases). Germline V CDR1 and CDR2: SGHDT, YYEEEE. The CDR3 contains 17 residues. V lost 2 bases to trimming and J lost 1 base, with 18 bases between them. CDR3 residues: CASSLGGAWGQNTEAFF. The CDR3 DNA follows: TGTGCCAGCAGCTTAGGGGGAGCCTGGGGACAGAACACTGAAGCTTTCTTT.

The rearrangement joins TRBV11-3 to TRBJ2-2; 13 nucleotides align to TRBD2. The ends lost 5 bases at V and 7 bases at J; junction bases unmatched: 16. The germline V gene has CDR1 SGHNT and CDR2 YENEEA. The CDR3 runs 19 residues. CDR3 in DNA: TGTGCCAGCAGCCCGGAAGGAGGGGGGACTAGCGGGATTAACGGGGAGCTGTTTTTT. Translation: CASSPEGGGTSGINGELFF.

With respect to this clonotype: One end of the junction varies from germline; a read error may be responsible. The chain is built from TRBV7-7 and TRBJ2-7, with 11 bases matching TRBD1. The CDR3 sequence is 15 residues long. Germline CDR1 is SSHAT and CDR2 is FNYEAQ (reference sequence). CDR3 coding DNA: TGTGCTAGCAGCACTGGGACAGGGGGTAACTACGAGCAGTACTTC. This gives the protein CASSTGTGGNYEQYF.

This chain joins TRBV7-2 and TRBJ2-5, with D unresolved. Trimming stripped 5 bases from V and 5 bases from J, with 15 bases between. Germline V gene data show CDR1 as SGHTA and CDR2 as FQGNSA. The CDR3 spans 14 residues. The CDR3 DNA reads as TGTGCCAGCAGCACGCAAGATCTCGGGGAGACCCAGTACTTC. This encodes CASSTQDLGETQYF.

In nucleotides, the CDR3 is TGTGCCAGCAGCCAAGAACGGAGGATTATGAACACTGAAGCTTTCTTT. Protein: CASSQERRIMNTEAFF. The V gene is TRBV7-2, the J gene TRBJ1-1; D gene uncertain. The germline V and J ends were trimmed by 5 bases and 0 bases, with 16 bases remaining between them. Germline V gene sequence: CDR1 SGHTA, CDR2 FQGNSA. This CDR3 comprises 16 residues.

This chain uses TRBV4-1 with TRBJ1-5; D not certain. In germline, CDR1 is MGHRA, CDR2 YSYEKL. The CDR3 spans 14 residues. The V gene lost 0 bases and the J gene lost 4 bases, with 7 bases spanning the gap. As DNA, the CDR3 is TGCGCCAGCAGCCAAGATGTGGGGAATCAGCCCCAGCATTTT. It translates to CASSQDVGNQPQHF.

A few counts support this clonotype. V is TRBV5-6 and J is TRBJ2-1; unclear D gene. V gave up 5 bases and J gave up 0 bases, with 12 bases separating them. This CDR3 has 15 amino acids. Germline CDR1 SGHDT, CDR2 YYEEEE. CDR3 nucleotides: TGTGCCAGCAGTCCGAACCCGAGCTCCTACAATGAGCAGTTCTTC. This codes for CASSPNPSSYNEQFF.

This clonotype has a count of ten or more. The genes are TRBV7-8 and TRBJ2-3, with a tentative D call TRBD2 (7 bases). CDR1 is SGHVS and CDR2 is FQNEAQ in the germline V gene. V lost 5 bases to trimming and J lost 7 bases, with 19 bases between them. The CDR3 totals 15 residues. Here the CDR3 reads CASSPIGGGANTQYF. CDR3 coding DNA: TGTGCCAGCAGCCCTATTGGAGGGGGGGCTAATACGCAGTATTTT.

The chain has TRBV3-1 and TRBJ1-2; tentative D call: TRBD1 (5 bases). The CDR3 has 17 residues. Germline lookup yields CDR1 LGHDT and CDR2 YNNKEL (reference sequence). Between the trimmed V and J ends, which lost 1 base and 1 base, there was a span of 16 bases. Here the CDR3 reads CASSQVTVAGINYGYTF. In nucleotides, the CDR3 is TGTGCCAGCAGCCAAGTAACTGTGGCAGGGATTAACTATGGCTACACCTTC.

The chain recombines TRBV12-3 or TRBV12-4 with TRBJ1-2; the D gene is possibly TRBD1 (5 bases). The V end lost 5 bases, the J end lost 6 bases, and 22 bases lay between the germline ends. The CDR3 covers 16 residues. The CDR3 here is CASSPHQGVVRNGYTF. As DNA, the CDR3 is TGTGCCAGCAGTCCGCACCAGGGAGTGGTCCGAAATGGCTACACCTTC.

The sample holds many counts of this clonotype. This chain connects TRBV7-8 to TRBJ2-7; D is unresolved. V lost 5 bases and J lost 4, with 18 bases in between. Germline V gene data show CDR1 as SGHVS and CDR2 as FQNEAQ. CDR3 length equals 15 residues. The CDR3 protein is CASSLGQSIGYEQYF. The DNA of the CDR3 is TGTGCCAGCAGCCTAGGTCAGAGTATAGGATACGAGCAGTACTTC.

The gene calls are TRBV12-3 or TRBV12-4 and TRBJ2-1; 7 bases line up with TRBD1. The CDR3 is made up of 14 amino acids. The V gene end was trimmed by 5 bases and the J gene end by 8 bases; junction bases not matched to a gene: 9. CDR3 residues: CASSQAGQDHEQFF. The CDR3 DNA reads TGTGCCAGCAGTCAAGCTGGACAGGACCATGAGCAGTTCTTC.